The clone carrying this T cell receptor (beta chain) has at least ten counts. As yet, its antigen is unknown. These data are taken from a study of tumor and adjacent non-tumor tissue in lung cancer. As for the study in general: Histology: about 13 adenocarcinoma, 2 squamous cell carcinoma, 1 small cell lung cancer. Aged about 31 to 80 years, patients included 10 men and 5 women with stage I to III disease. Points from the study as a whole: Normal lung showed higher cumulative top 100 clone frequency than tumor. Compared with tumor, normal lung showed significantly lower TCR diversity.

No cell sorting was done before RNA was extracted from the tissue. The library came from three nested PCR rounds adapted from ARM-PCR protocols. TCRdb redid the calling of the multiplex PCR reads with MiXCR, one entry per CDR3 protein. The profile covers around 140,000 distinct CDR3 sequences, with about 71% appearing a single time and 18% taken by the ten largest. The length of the CDR3 is 16 residues. Germline V CDR1 and CDR2: SQVTM, ANQGSEA. The V end was cut by 2 bases, the J end by 5 bases, with 20 bases between. The sequenced material came from lung tumor tissue. This clonotype was obtained from a man aged 60 to 75 with small cell lung cancer. This chain joins TRBV29-1 and TRBJ2-3, with D possibly being TRBD1 (5 bases). Here the CDR3 reads CSVESLQAIALDTQYF. The DNA of the CDR3 is TGCAGCGTTGAATCTTTACAGGCTATCGCTTTAGATACGCAGTATTTT.